This passage covers 32 T cell receptor beta chains from one sample sequenced in a study of CD8 T cells in Susac syndrome. Random hexamers were used to reverse transcribe the RNA input (roughly 0.5 to 1 ug). From the immunoSEQ multiplex PCR reads, TCRdb called clonotypes with MiXCR, one entry per CDR3 protein. The sample gives about 250,000 distinct CDR3 sequences, 80% to 95% of which show up once; around 0.07% is in the top ten. Sequenced material: CD4+ T cells from PBMCs. The receptor set was obtained from a human donor with multiple sclerosis.

V usage is TRBV20-1 and J usage is TRBJ2-6; either TRBD1 or TRBD2 may supply D (6 bases each). Germline assignment: CDR1 DFQATT and CDR2 SNEGSKA (reference sequence). There are 15 residues in the CDR3. The V and J ends lost 6 bases and 0 bases respectively, with 12 bases between them. Here the CDR3 DNA reads TGCAGTGCACAGGAGGGGGACTCTGGGGCCAACGTCCTGACTTTC. Translated: CSAQEGDSGANVLTF.

The V and J genes are TRBV14 and TRBJ1-4; D is ambiguous. From germline, CDR1 is SGHDN and CDR2 FVKESK. V gave up 3 bases and J gave up 0 bases, with 11 bases separating them. This CDR3 is built from 16 residues. CDR3 DNA: TGTGCCAGCAGCCAGGAGACGGACGCAACTAATGAAAAACTGTTTTTT. Its protein is CASSQETDATNEKLFF.

V gene TRBV3-1 combines with J gene TRBJ1-5, with TRBD1 as a possible D gene (6 bases). CDR3 length: 15 residues. Trimming cost V 3 bases and J 6 bases, with 15 bases left between them. Per the germline V gene, CDR1 is LGHDT and CDR2 is YNNKEL (reference sequence). CDR3 DNA sequence: TGTGCCAGCAGCCAGGGAAACACAGGGTCTCAGCCCCAGCATTTT. Its translation: CASSQGNTGSQPQHF.

The chain uses TRBV6-2 or TRBV6-3 and TRBJ2-5; D call uncertain. Trimming left V 6 bases short and J 5 bases short, with 10 bases between. Germline CDR1 and CDR2: MNHEY and SVGEGT. This CDR3 comprises 12 residues. CDR3 DNA sequence: TGTGCCAGCAGCCCATACAGCGAGACCCAGTACTTC. Translated, it gives CASSPYSETQYF.

The chain uses TRBV5-4 and TRBJ1-1, with D hard to call. The CDR3 is made up of 14 amino acids. The V gene lost 0 bases and the J gene lost 1 base, with 7 bases spanning the gap. In germline, CDR1 is SGHNT, CDR2 YYREEE (reference sequence). The CDR3 spells CASSLVNKNTEAFF. The CDR3 bases are TGTGCCAGCAGCTTGGTTAACAAGAACACTGAAGCTTTCTTT.

The chain couples TRBV12-5 to TRBJ1-1, with D tentatively TRBD1 (5 bases). V was clipped by 6 bases and J by 1 base, with 18 bases between them. This CDR3 has 16 residues. The germline gives CDR1 LGHNT, CDR2 FRNRAP. The CDR3 is CASGPPRGTGNTEAFF. In nucleotides, the CDR3 is TGTGCTAGTGGACCACCCCGCGGGACGGGGAACACTGAAGCTTTCTTT. Together with reference TRBV12-5 and TRBJ1-1, the CDR3 gives the full variable domain: DARVTQTPRHKVTEMGQEVTMRCQPILGHNTVFWYRQTMMQGLELLAYFRNRAPLDDSGMPKDRFSAEMPDATLATLKIQPSEPRDSAVYFCASGPPRGTGNTEAFFGQGTRLTVV.

V gene TRBV29-1 combines with J gene TRBJ2-3, with 9 bases aligning to TRBD1. Per the germline V gene, CDR1 is SQVTM and CDR2 is ANQGSEA. The CDR3 is made up of 14 amino acids. Trimming cost V 6 bases and J 0 bases; bases outside gene matches: 4. The CDR3 coding sequence is TGCAGCGTGGCGGACAGGGGAAGCACAGATACGCAGTATTTT. This codes for CSVADRGSTDTQYF.

This chain joins TRBV20-1 and TRBJ2-1; possibly TRBD1 or TRBD2 for D (5 bases each). Trimming took off 0 bases at V and 5 bases at J, with 14 bases between the two ends. The length of the CDR3 is 15 residues. Germline V gene lookup returns CDR1 DFQATT and CDR2 SNEGSKA (reference sequence). CDR3 loop: CSARDSGTPHNEQFF. The CDR3 region has the DNA TGCAGTGCTAGAGACTCCGGGACCCCCCACAATGAGCAGTTCTTC.

The chain combines TRBV3-1 with TRBJ2-2; perhaps TRBD2 as D (5 bases). CDR3 size: 14 residues. Deletions cut 1 base from V and 7 bases from J, with 10 bases between. Germline V gives CDR1 LGHDT, CDR2 YNNKEL (reference sequence). The CDR3 sequence: CASSQGGAIGELFF. The CDR3 DNA sequence: TGTGCCAGCAGCCAAGGGGGAGCGATCGGGGAGCTGTTTTTT.

The chain recombines TRBV3-1 with TRBJ2-5; tentative D call: TRBD1 (6 bases). Germline CDR1 reads LGHDT; CDR2 reads YNNKEL (reference sequence). The CDR3 extends over 15 amino acids. The V and J ends lost 2 bases and 1 base respectively, with 11 bases between them. CDR3 sequence reads: CASSQWTDLQETQYF. DNA of the CDR3: TGTGCCAGCAGCCAATGGACAGACCTCCAAGAGACCCAGTACTTC.

This clonotype was counted once. The chain employs TRBV24-1 and TRBJ1-1; TRBD1 is a possible D gene (5 bases). Trimming removed 5 bases at V and 4 bases at J, with 16 bases between. Germline values: CDR1 KGHDR, CDR2 SFDVKD. The CDR3 covers 15 residues. In nucleotides, the CDR3 is TGTGCCACCAGTGGAACCACAGGTCGGGGCACTGAAGCTTTCTTT. Protein sequence: CATSGTTGRGTEAFF.

This clonotype was detected only once. The gene calls are TRBV4-1 and TRBJ2-2, with TRBD2 matching 10 bases. Germline V CDR1 and CDR2: MGHRA, YSYEKL. V trimming: 7 bases; J trimming: 1 base; junction bases outside the gene matches: 6. The CDR3 is 16 residues long. CDR3 bases: TGCGCCAGCATGCCGAGACTAGCGGGGAACACCGGGGAGCTGTTTTTT. Translating gives CASMPRLAGNTGELFF.

The V call is TRBV30, the J call TRBJ2-3; D is possibly TRBD1 or TRBD2 (6 bases each). CDR1 GTSNPN and CDR2 SVGIG come from the germline V gene (reference sequence). This CDR3 spans 14 amino acids. V lost 2 bases and J 2 bases, leaving 11 bases between the germline ends. Here the CDR3 reads CAWSQEGVTDTQYF. Written as DNA, the CDR3 is TGTGCCTGGAGTCAGGAGGGGGTCACAGATACGCAGTATTTT.

This sequence joins TRBV7-3 and TRBJ2-3, with D uncertain. Trimming removed 6 bases from V and 3 bases from J, with 10 bases in between. The CDR3 is 13 residues long. In germline, CDR1 is SGHTA, CDR2 FQGTGA. CDR3 residues: CASRSLGTDTQYF. For the CDR3, the DNA is TGTGCCAGCAGGTCCCTGGGTACAGATACGCAGTATTTT.

The rearrangement links TRBV9 to TRBJ2-1; the D gene could be TRBD1 or TRBD2 (6 bases each). The CDR3 totals 16 residues. Germline V CDR1 and CDR2: SGDLS, YYNGEE. V was shortened by 1 base and J by 4 bases, with 15 bases between the two germline ends. The CDR3: CASSVTPRGGYNEQFF. The CDR3, as DNA: TGTGCCAGCAGCGTAACCCCCAGGGGAGGATACAATGAGCAGTTCTTC. Drawing the rest from reference TRBV9 and TRBJ2-1, the complete variable domain is DSGVTQTPKHLITATGQRVTLRCSPRSGDLSVYWYQQSLDQGLQFLIQYYNGEERAKGNILERFSAQQFPDLHSELNLSSLELGDSALYFCASSVTPRGGYNEQFFGPGTRLTVL.

Written as DNA, the CDR3 is TGTGCCAGCAACCCAGGGGGCCGAGAGACCCAGTACTTC. As protein: CASNPGGRETQYF. V and J are TRBV3-1 and TRBJ2-5; 8 nucleotides align to TRBD1. This CDR3 has 13 residues. V dropped 7 bases and J dropped 4; count of bases not matched to a gene: 5. Looked up from germline, CDR1 is LGHDT and CDR2 is YNNKEL (reference sequence).

DNA of the CDR3: TGCAGTGCTAGAGATCTGACTGAAAAACTGTTTTTT. Its protein is CSARDLTEKLFF. The chain has TRBV20-1 and TRBJ1-4, with no clear D. The length of the CDR3 is 12 residues. Deletions cut 0 bases from V and 7 bases from J, with 6 bases between. Per germline, CDR1 DFQATT and CDR2 SNEGSKA (reference sequence).

The chain employs TRBV6-1 and TRBJ2-7; no clear D gene. V lost 1 base and J lost 2, with 12 bases in between. Germline CDR1 MNHNS, CDR2 SASEGT. CDR3 length equals 15 residues. As DNA, the CDR3 is TGTGCCAGCAGTGAAGAGGGCGGTAGAACCTACGAGCAGTACGTC. Residues: CASSEEGGRTYEQYV.

V gene TRBV24-1 combines with J gene TRBJ1-1; D uncertain. Germline lookup yields CDR1 KGHDR and CDR2 SFDVKD. The CDR3 is 15 residues long. V lost 6 bases and J lost 0, with 13 bases in between. The CDR3 region is CATSSGDSLNTEAFF. In nucleotides, the CDR3 is TGTGCCACCAGTTCCGGGGATTCCTTGAACACTGAAGCTTTCTTT.

This chain links TRBV6-6 with TRBJ2-2; D perhaps matches TRBD2 (6 bases). Trimming removed 6 bases at V and 5 bases at J, with 16 bases between. Germline CDR1 is MNHNY and CDR2 is SVGAGI (reference sequence). This CDR3 has 15 amino acids. CDR3 DNA: TGTGCCAGCAGCGGGACGAGACTAGAGACCGGGGAGCTGTTTTTT. It translates to CASSGTRLETGELFF.

The chain has TRBV7-2 and TRBJ2-4; no clear D gene. V was trimmed by 5 bases and J by 8 bases, leaving 19 bases between them. Germline CDR1 reads SGHTA; CDR2 reads FQGNSA. CDR3 length equals 15 residues. The CDR3 spells CASSRLVGASYIQYF. CDR3 sequence (DNA): TGTGCCAGCAGCCGACTTGTTGGCGCAAGCTACATTCAGTACTTC.

This rearrangement joins TRBV12-3 or TRBV12-4 to TRBJ1-1; a possible D gene is TRBD1 (5 bases). Trimming left V 7 bases short and J 1 base short, with 10 bases between. The CDR3 has 13 amino acids. CDR3 in amino acids: CASIKGANTEAFF. The CDR3 DNA reads TGTGCCAGCATCAAAGGGGCGAACACTGAAGCTTTCTTT.

V usage is TRBV25-1 and J usage is TRBJ2-3; unclear D gene. The CDR3 length is 14 residues. Trimming pared 2 bases from V and 3 bases from J, leaving 9 bases between. CDR1 MGHDK and CDR2 SYGVNS come from the germline V gene. This CDR3 is CASSEGFPTDTQYF. The CDR3 DNA sequence: TGTGCCAGCAGTGAAGGGTTCCCTACAGATACGCAGTATTTT.

The chain uses TRBV30 and TRBJ2-1; D is perhaps TRBD2 (5 bases). This CDR3 comprises 15 residues. Germline lookup yields CDR1 GTSNPN and CDR2 SVGIG (reference sequence). The germline V and J ends were trimmed by 4 bases and 0 bases, with 13 bases remaining between them. The CDR3: CAWTVGSASYNEQFF. For the CDR3, the DNA is TGTGCCTGGACGGTCGGTAGCGCCTCCTACAATGAGCAGTTCTTC.

This sequence joins TRBV19 and TRBJ1-1, with D possibly TRBD1 on 5 matching bases. Germline CDR1 and CDR2: LNHDA and SQIVND (reference sequence). The CDR3 is made up of 14 amino acids. V gave up 3 bases and J gave up 1 base, with 9 bases separating them. CDR3 region: CASSIGQPNTEAFF. DNA for the CDR3: TGTGCCAGTAGTATTGGACAACCGAACACTGAAGCTTTCTTT.

V and J are TRBV30 and TRBJ1-2; D is uncertain. V lost 3 bases to trimming and J lost 8 bases, with 10 bases between them. Looked up from germline, CDR1 is GTSNPN and CDR2 is SVGIG (reference sequence). The CDR3 is 11 amino acids. As DNA, the CDR3 is TGTGCCTGGAGGGTGACTCAAGGCTACACCTTC. This gives the protein CAWRVTQGYTF.

This rearrangement joins TRBV27 to TRBJ2-7; 7 nucleotides match TRBD1. CDR1 MNHEY and CDR2 SMNVEV come from the germline V gene (reference sequence). V was clipped by 7 bases and J by 0 bases; unmatched bases: 6. CDR3 size: 14 residues. The CDR3 region is CASTPTGFSYEQYF. The CDR3 nucleotides read TGTGCCAGCACGCCGACAGGGTTCTCCTACGAGCAGTACTTC.

The chain joins TRBV11-3 to TRBJ1-3, with 9 positions matching TRBD1. This CDR3 region has 17 residues. V gave up 5 bases and J gave up 2 bases; unmatched junction bases: 10. The germline CDR1 and CDR2 sequences are SGHNT and YENEEA. Written as DNA, the CDR3 is TGTGCCAGCAGCATCAGATCCGGGACAGGGCCTGGAAACACCATATATTTT. Protein sequence: CASSIRSGTGPGNTIYF.

The V call is TRBV4-1, the J call TRBJ1-1; tentatively, D is TRBD1 (6 bases). This CDR3 has 17 residues. V gave up 3 bases and J gave up 0 bases, with 17 bases separating them. Germline values: CDR1 MGHRA, CDR2 YSYEKL. CDR3 sequence reads: CASSHRGLGGLNTEAFF. The CDR3 DNA reads TGCGCCAGCAGCCACCGGGGCTTAGGGGGATTGAACACTGAAGCTTTCTTT.

The V and J genes are TRBV3-1 and TRBJ2-7, with D maybe TRBD2 (6 bases). CDR3 length: 14 amino acids. Trimming removed 3 bases at V and 3 bases at J, with 12 bases between. Germline V gene data show CDR1 as LGHDT and CDR2 as YNNKEL (reference sequence). The CDR3 DNA reads as TGTGCCAGCAGCCACCGGGGGTACAACTACGAGCAGTACTTC. Encoded protein: CASSHRGYNYEQYF.

The genes are TRBV2 and TRBJ1-1; D unclear. This CDR3 has 14 residues. CDR1 and CDR2 (germline): SNHLY, FYNNEI. The V end lost 7 bases, the J end lost 4 bases, and 16 bases lay between the germline ends. The CDR3 bases are TGTGCCAGCACGAAAGCGGAGGGTAGCACTGAAGCTTTCTTT. Amino acid sequence: CASTKAEGSTEAFF. Based on the CDR3 plus reference TRBV2 and TRBJ1-1, the full variable domain is EPEVTQTPSHQVTQMGQEVILRCVPISNHLYFYWYRQILGQKVEFLVSFYNNEISEKSEIFDDQFSVERPDGSNFTLKIRSTKLEDSAMYFCASTKAEGSTEAFFGQGTRLTVV.

The J gene is TRBJ2-3, the V gene TRBV24-1, with 9 bases aligning to TRBD1. After removal of 0 bases from V and 10 bases from J, the junction contained 4 bases not matched to a gene. This CDR3 spans 14 amino acids. Germline V lookup: CDR1 KGHDR, CDR2 SFDVKD. CDR3 amino acids: CATSDLLGTGPQYF. CDR3 nucleotides: TGTGCCACCAGTGATTTGCTAGGGACAGGGCCGCAGTATTTT.